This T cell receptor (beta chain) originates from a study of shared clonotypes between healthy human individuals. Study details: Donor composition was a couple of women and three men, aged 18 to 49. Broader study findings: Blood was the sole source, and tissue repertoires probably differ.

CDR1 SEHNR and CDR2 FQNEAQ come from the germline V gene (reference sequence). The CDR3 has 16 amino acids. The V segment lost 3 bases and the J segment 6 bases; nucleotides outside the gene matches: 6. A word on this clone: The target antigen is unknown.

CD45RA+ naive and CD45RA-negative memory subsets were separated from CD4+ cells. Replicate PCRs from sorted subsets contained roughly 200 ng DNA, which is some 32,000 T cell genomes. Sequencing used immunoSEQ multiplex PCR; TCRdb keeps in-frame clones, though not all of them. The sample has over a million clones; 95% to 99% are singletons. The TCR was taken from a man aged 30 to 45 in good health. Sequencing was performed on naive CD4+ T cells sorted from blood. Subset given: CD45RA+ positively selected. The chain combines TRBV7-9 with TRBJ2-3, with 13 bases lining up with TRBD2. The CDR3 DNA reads TGTGCCAGCAGCTTTTCCACTAGCGGGAGGGGGGATACGCAGTATTTT. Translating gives CASSFSTSGRGDTQYF.